This TCR beta chain originates from a study of shared clonotypes between healthy human individuals. General study results and limits: Non-shared clonotypes were found to have lower generation probabilities than the clonotypes that were shared by all four of the sorted-subset donors. Naive subsets, compared against memory subsets, generally had larger estimated richness values.

Among the donors, all were Caucasian adults who lived in Nashville, Tennessee. This clone appeared once. Antigen unknown. Other nucleotide sequences in the sample specify the same CDR3. The CDR3 has 13 residues. V lost 0 bases and J 3 bases, leaving 6 bases between the germline ends. The germline gives CDR1 SGHNT, CDR2 YYREEE (reference sequence). Original processing notes: For the immunoSEQ data, sequences were junction-only without quality scores, so filtering differed. TCRdb keeps only in-frame clones here, not all; method: immunoSEQ multiplex PCR. That table gives V, J and clone size, and the DNA gave D and trimming. The table includes more than 400,000 clones, around 96% detected once.

Sequencing was carried out using naive CD4+ T cells sorted from blood. Documented subset: CD45RA+ positively selected. This receptor was obtained from a woman aged 30 to 39 in good health. This rearrangement joins TRBV5-4 to TRBJ2-5; no definite D call. The CDR3 protein is CASSLEAEETQYF. In DNA form, the CDR3 reads TGTGCCAGCAGCTTGGAGGCAGAAGAGACCCAGTACTTC.